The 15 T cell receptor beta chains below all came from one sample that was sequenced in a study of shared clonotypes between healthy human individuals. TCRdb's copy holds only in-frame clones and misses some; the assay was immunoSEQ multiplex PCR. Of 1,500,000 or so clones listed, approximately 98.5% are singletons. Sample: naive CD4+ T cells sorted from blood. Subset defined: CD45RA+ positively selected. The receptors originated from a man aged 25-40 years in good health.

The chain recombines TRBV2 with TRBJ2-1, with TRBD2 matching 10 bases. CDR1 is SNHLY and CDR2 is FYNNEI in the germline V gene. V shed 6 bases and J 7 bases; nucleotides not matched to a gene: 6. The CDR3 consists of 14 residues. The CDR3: CASRASGGRNEQFF. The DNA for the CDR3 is TGTGCCAGCAGGGCTAGCGGGGGTCGGAATGAGCAGTTCTTC. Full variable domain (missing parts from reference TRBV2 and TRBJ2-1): EPEVTQTPSHQVTQMGQEVILRCVPISNHLYFYWYRQILGQKVEFLVSFYNNEISEKSEIFDDQFSVERPDGSNFTLKIRSTKLEDSAMYFCASRASGGRNEQFFGPGTRLTVL.

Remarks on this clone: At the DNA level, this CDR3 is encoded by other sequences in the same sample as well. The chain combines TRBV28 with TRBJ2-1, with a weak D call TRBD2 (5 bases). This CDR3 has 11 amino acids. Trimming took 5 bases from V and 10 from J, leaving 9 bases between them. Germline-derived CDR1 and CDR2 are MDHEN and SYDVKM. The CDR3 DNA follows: TGTGCCAGCAGTCCGGGGAGCGAGCAGTTCTTC. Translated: CASSPGSEQFF.

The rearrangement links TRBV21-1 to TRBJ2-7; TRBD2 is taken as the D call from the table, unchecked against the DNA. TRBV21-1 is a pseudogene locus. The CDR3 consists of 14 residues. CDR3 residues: CASSKNAADYEQYF. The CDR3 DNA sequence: TGTGCCAGCAGCAAAAATGCGGCGGACTACGAGCAGTACTTC.

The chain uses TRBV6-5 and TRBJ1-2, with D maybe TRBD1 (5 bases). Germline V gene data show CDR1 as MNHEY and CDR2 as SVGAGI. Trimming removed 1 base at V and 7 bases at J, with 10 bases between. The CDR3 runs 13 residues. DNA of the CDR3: TGTGCCAGCAGTTACTGGGGGAGAGGTGGCTACACCTTC. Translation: CASSYWGRGGYTF.

CDR3 bases: TGTGCCAGCAGCTCTCGGACTAGCGGCTCCTACGAGCAGTACTTC. Amino acids: CASSSRTSGSYEQYF. The V and J genes are TRBV11-2 and TRBJ2-7, with 10 bases aligning to TRBD2. V lost 4 bases to trimming and J lost 0 bases; unmatched junction nucleotides: 3. Germline V gives CDR1 SGHAT, CDR2 FQNNGV. The length of the CDR3 is 15 residues.

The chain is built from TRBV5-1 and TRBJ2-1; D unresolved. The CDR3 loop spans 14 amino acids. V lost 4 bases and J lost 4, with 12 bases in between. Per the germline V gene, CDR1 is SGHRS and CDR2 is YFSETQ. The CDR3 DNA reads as TGCGCCAGCAGCGCACGACAACAGTACAATGAGCAGTTCTTC. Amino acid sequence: CASSARQQYNEQFF.

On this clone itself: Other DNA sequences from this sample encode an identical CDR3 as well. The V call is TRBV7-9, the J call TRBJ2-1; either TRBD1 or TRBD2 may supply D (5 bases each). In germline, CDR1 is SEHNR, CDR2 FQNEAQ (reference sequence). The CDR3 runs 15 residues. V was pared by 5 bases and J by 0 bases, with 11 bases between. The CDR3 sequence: CASSPRGSSYNEQFF. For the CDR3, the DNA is TGTGCCAGCAGCCCCCGGGGCAGCTCCTACAATGAGCAGTTCTTC.

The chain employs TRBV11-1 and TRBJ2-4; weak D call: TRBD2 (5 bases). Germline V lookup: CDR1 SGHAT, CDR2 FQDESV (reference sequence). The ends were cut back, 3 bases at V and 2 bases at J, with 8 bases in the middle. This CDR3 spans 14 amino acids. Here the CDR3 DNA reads TGTGCCAGCAGCTTGGCGGGCTCCAAAAACATTCAGTACTTC. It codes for CASSLAGSKNIQYF.

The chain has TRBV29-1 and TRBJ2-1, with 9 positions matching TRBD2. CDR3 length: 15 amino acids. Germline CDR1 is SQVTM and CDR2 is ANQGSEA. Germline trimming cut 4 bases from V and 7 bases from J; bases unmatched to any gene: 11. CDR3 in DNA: TGCAGCGTTGCGGCCTTGGCGGGAGGGCAAAATGAGCAGTTCTTC. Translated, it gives CSVAALAGGQNEQFF.

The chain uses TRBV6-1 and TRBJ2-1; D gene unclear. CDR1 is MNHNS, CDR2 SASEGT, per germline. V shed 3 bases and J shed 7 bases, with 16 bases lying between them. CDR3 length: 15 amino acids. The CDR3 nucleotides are TGTGCCAGCAGTGACAGGTTCCAAATATGGAATGAGCAGTTCTTC. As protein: CASSDRFQIWNEQFF.

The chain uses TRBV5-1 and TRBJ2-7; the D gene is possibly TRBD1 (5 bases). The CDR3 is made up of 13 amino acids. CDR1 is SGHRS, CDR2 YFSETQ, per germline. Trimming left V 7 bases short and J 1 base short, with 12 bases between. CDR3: CASGDQGSYEQYF. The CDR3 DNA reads TGCGCCAGCGGAGATCAGGGATCCTACGAGCAGTACTTC.

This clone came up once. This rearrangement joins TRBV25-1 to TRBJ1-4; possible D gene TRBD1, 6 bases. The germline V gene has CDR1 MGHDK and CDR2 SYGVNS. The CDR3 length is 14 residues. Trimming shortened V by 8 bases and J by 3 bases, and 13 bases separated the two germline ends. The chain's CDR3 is CASGRGPANEKLFF. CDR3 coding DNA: TGTGCCAGCGGGCGGGGGCCAGCTAATGAAAAACTGTTTTTT.

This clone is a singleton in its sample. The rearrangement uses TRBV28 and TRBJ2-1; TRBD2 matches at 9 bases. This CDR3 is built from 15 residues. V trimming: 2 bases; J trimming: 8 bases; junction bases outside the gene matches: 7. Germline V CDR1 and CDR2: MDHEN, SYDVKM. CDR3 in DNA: TGTGCCAGCAGTTTAATGGCGGGAGGGATCGATGAGCAGTTCTTC. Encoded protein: CASSLMAGGIDEQFF.

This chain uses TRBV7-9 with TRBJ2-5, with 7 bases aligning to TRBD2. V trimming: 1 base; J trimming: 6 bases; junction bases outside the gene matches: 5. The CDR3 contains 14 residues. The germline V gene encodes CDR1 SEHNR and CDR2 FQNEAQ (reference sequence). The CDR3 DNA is TGTGCCAGCAGCTTAGAGGCGGGAGCGAAGACCCAGTACTTC. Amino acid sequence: CASSLEAGAKTQYF.

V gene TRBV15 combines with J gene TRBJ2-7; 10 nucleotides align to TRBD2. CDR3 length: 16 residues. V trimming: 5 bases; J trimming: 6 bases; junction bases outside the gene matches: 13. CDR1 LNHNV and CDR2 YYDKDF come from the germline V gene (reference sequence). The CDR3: CATSHQKTSGSVEQYF. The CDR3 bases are TGTGCCACCAGCCATCAAAAGACTAGCGGGTCGGTCGAGCAGTACTTC.